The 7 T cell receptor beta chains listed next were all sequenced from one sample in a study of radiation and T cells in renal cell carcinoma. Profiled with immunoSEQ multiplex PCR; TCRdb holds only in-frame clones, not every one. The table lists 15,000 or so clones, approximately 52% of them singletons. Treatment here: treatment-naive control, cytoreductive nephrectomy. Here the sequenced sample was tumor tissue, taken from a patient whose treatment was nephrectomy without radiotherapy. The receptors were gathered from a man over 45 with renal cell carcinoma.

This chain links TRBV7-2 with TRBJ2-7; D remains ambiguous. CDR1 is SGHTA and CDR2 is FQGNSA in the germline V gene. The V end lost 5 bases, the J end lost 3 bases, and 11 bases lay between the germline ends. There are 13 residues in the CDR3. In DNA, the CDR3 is TGTGCCAGCAGCCGTGCGGTTTACTACGAGCAGTACTTC. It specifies CASSRAVYYEQYF. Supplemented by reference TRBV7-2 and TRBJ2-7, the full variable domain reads GAGVSQSPSNKVTEKGKDVELRCDPISGHTALYWYRQSLGQGLEFLIYFQGNSAPDKSGLPSDRFSAERTGGSVSTLTIQRTQQEDSAVYLCASSRAVYYEQYFGPGTRLTVT.

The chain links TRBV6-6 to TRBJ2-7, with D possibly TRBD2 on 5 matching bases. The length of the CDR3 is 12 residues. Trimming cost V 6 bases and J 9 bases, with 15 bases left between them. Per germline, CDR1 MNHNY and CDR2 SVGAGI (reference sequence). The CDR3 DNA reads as TGTGCCAGCAGCTATGAACCGGGGTCGCAGTACTTC. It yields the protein CASSYEPGSQYF.

In DNA, the CDR3 is TGTGCCAGCAGTTACGGGGGCACTGAAGCTTTCTTT. Translation gives CASSYGGTEAFF. V gene TRBV6-6 combines with J gene TRBJ1-1; possible D gene TRBD1, 5 bases. This CDR3 has 12 residues. Germline CDR1 is MNHNY and CDR2 is SVGAGI (reference sequence). Trimming shortened V by 2 bases and J by 4 bases, and 5 bases separated the two germline ends.

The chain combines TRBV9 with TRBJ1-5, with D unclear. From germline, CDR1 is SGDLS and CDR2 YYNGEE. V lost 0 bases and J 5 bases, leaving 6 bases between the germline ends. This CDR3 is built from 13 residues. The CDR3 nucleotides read TGTGCCAGCAGCGTAGCCAGCGATCAGCCCCAGCATTTT. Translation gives CASSVASDQPQHF. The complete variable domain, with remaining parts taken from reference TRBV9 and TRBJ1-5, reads DSGVTQTPKHLITATGQRVTLRCSPRSGDLSVYWYQQSLDQGLQFLIQYYNGEERAKGNILERFSAQQFPDLHSELNLSSLELGDSALYFCASSVASDQPQHFGDGTRLSIL.

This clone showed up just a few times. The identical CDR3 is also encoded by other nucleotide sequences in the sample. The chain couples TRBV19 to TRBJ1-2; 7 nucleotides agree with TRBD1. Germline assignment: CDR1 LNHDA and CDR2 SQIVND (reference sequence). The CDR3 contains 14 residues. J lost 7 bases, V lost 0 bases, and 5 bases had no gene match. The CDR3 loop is CASSIDRQGGGYTF. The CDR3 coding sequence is TGTGCCAGTAGTATAGACCGACAGGGCGGTGGCTACACCTTC.

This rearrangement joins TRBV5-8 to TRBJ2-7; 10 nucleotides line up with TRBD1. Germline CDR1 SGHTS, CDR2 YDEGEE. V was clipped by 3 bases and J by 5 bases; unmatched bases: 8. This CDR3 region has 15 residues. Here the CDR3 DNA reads TGTGCCAGCAGCTACCGGGACAGGGGAAACCACGAGCAGTACTTC. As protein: CASSYRDRGNHEQYF.

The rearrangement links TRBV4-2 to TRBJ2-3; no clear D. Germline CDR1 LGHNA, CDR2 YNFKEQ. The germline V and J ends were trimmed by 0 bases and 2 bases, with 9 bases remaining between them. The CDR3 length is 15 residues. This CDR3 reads CASSQERMDTDTQYF. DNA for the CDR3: TGTGCCAGCAGCCAAGAGCGCATGGACACAGATACGCAGTATTTT.